Listed below are T cell receptor beta chains from one sample, sequenced in a study of blood T cell repertoires in COVID-19. Assay used: immunoSEQ multiplex PCR; TCRdb lists only in-frame clones, some missing. The sample has a few hundred thousand clones; about four fifths are singletons. Sequencing was done on a sample of peripheral blood. Every receptor here comes from a woman in her fifties or sixties with acute or convalescent COVID-19. Both conserved end residues are part of each CDR3. D genes are given only for firm matches. Clone size appears in some rows only: once, few, many, or a class for an expanded clone.

>14|TRBJ2-1|TRBV19|.|.
CASSIGGWSGEQFF
TGTGCCAGTAGTATTGGCGGGTGGTCCGGTGAGCAGTTCTTC
>15|TRBJ1-2|TRBV2|TRBD1|.
CASSGGTGVNYGYTF
TGTGCCAGCAGTGGGGGGACAGGGGTTAACTATGGCTACACCTTC
>14|TRBJ1-2|TRBV10-3|TRBD1|.
CAISESGGGYGYTF
TGTGCCATCAGTGAGTCAGGGGGCGGCTATGGCTACACCTTC
>14|TRBJ2-1|TRBV3-1/TRBV3-2|.|.
CASSQGRAGNEQFF
TGTGCCAGCAGCCAAGGTCGCGCTGGTAATGAGCAGTTCTTC
>15|TRBJ2-5|TRBV18|.|.
CASSSPGGDWGTQYF
TGTGCCAGCTCATCCCCCGGCGGGGACTGGGGGACCCAGTACTTC
>12|TRBJ2-3|TRBV2|.|.
CASIPFTDTQYF
TGTGCCAGCATTCCCTTCACAGATACGCAGTATTTT
>14|TRBJ1-4|TRBV11-2|.|.
CASSLDLGSEKLFF
TGTGCCAGCAGCTTAGATCTTGGTAGTGAAAAACTGTTTTTT
>16|TRBJ1-5|TRBV28|.|once
CASSLVGGRENQPQHF
TGTGCCAGCAGTTTAGTGGGGGGAAGGGAGAATCAGCCCCAGCATTTT
>14|TRBJ1-3|TRBV7-9|.|.
CASSARSEGNTIYF
TGTGCCAGCAGCGCCCGGTCCGAGGGAAACACCATATATTTT
>12|TRBJ1-2|TRBV6-6|.|.
CASSPRADGYTF
TGTGCCAGCAGCCCCAGGGCGGATGGCTACACCTTC
>16|TRBJ2-1|TRBV7-2|TRBD2|.
CASSLGYTSGRSEQFF
TGTGCCAGCAGCTTAGGATATACTAGCGGGAGAAGTGAGCAGTTCTTC
>21|TRBJ2-2|TRBV4-1|TRBD1|.
CASSQAWVYKGLTGTNGELFF
TGCGCCAGCAGCCAAGCATGGGTTTACAAGGGGTTGACAGGGACGAACGGGGAGCTGTTTTTT
>13|TRBJ1-2|TRBV6-5|.|.
CASSLGEDYGYTF
TGTGCCAGCAGTCTCGGGGAGGACTATGGCTACACCTTC
>15|TRBJ2-4|TRBV5-1|TRBD1|.
CASSLTTGVKNIQYF
TGCGCCAGCAGCTTGACGACAGGGGTCAAAAACATTCAGTACTTC
>14|TRBJ2-5|TRBV5-8|TRBD2|.
CASSGSGRRETQYF
TGTGCCAGCAGCGGTAGCGGGAGACGAGAGACCCAGTACTTC
>15|TRBJ2-5|TRBV5-8|TRBD1|.
CASSLGGGGQETQYF
TGTGCCAGCAGCTTGGGAGGGGGCGGCCAAGAGACCCAGTACTTC
>14|TRBJ2-1|TRBV6-2/TRBV6-3|TRBD2|.
CASSSSGDYNEQFF
TGTGCCAGCAGTTCTAGCGGGGATTACAATGAGCAGTTCTTC
>15|TRBJ2-1|TRBV30|TRBD2|.
CAWSAGGPGSNEQFF
TGTGCCTGGAGTGCGGGGGGGCCAGGAAGCAATGAGCAGTTCTTC
>16|TRBJ2-2|TRBV5-1|TRBD2|.
CASSFSSGSLPGELFF
TGCGCCAGCAGCTTTAGCAGCGGGAGTCTCCCCGGGGAGCTGTTTTTT
>14|TRBJ2-1|TRBV5-1|.|.
CASSLSPGNNEQFF
TGCGCCAGCAGCTTATCACCCGGTAACAATGAGCAGTTCTTC
>12|TRBJ1-2|TRBV6-1|.|.
CASSDRVVGYTF
TGTGCCAGCAGTGACAGGGTGGTTGGCTACACCTTC
>14|TRBJ1-1|TRBV30|TRBD1|.
CAWSWTGFDTEAFF
TGTGCCTGGAGTTGGACAGGGTTCGACACTGAAGCTTTCTTT
>12|TRBJ2-1|TRBV9|.|.
CASGLPYNEQFF
TGTGCCAGCGGACTACCATACAATGAGCAGTTCTTC
>14|TRBJ1-6|TRBV5-1|.|once
CASSLSGDGSPLHF
TGCGCCAGCAGCTTGAGCGGGGACGGATCACCCCTCCACTTT
>13|TRBJ1-2|TRBV5-4|TRBD1|.
CATSQGADYGYTF
TGTGCCACCTCACAGGGGGCAGACTATGGCTACACCTTC
>17|TRBJ2-3|TRBV5-1|TRBD1|.
CASSWGQGMLSTDTQYF
TGCGCCAGCAGCTGGGGACAGGGGATGCTGAGCACAGATACGCAGTATTTT
>14|TRBJ1-5|TRBV30|.|.
CAWTEGRSNQPQHF
TGTGCCTGGACGGAGGGACGGTCAAATCAGCCCCAGCATTTT
>16|TRBJ2-3|TRBV11-3|TRBD1|.
CASSLGDSRDTDTQYF
TGTGCCAGCAGCTTAGGGGACAGCAGAGACACAGATACGCAGTATTTT
>15|TRBJ2-3|TRBV30|TRBD2|few
CAWSDNSGSTDTQYF
TGTGCCTGGAGTGACAATAGCGGGAGCACAGATACGCAGTATTTT
>15|TRBJ2-5|TRBV5-1|TRBD1|.
CASSLAQGVQETQYF
TGCGCCAGCAGCTTGGCCCAGGGGGTCCAAGAGACCCAGTACTTC
>16|TRBJ1-3|TRBV7-6|.|.
CASSLGTIFTGNTIYF
TGTGCCAGCAGCTTGGGGACTATCTTTACTGGAAACACCATATATTTT
>15|TRBJ1-6|TRBV2|.|once
CASSEQAGSNSPLHF
TGTGCCAGCAGTGAACAGGCAGGGTCAAATTCACCCCTCCACTTT
>15|TRBJ1-6|TRBV2|TRBD1|.
CASRTGTGVGSPLHF
TGTGCCAGCAGGACCGGGACAGGGGTGGGGTCACCCCTCCACTTT
>15|TRBJ2-1|TRBV2|TRBD1|.
CASSRDRQGDEDQFF
TGTGCCAGCAGTAGGGACAGGCAGGGGGACGAGGATCAGTTCTTC
>18|TRBJ1-1|TRBV27|.|few
CASSLLTPRRGSNTEAFF
TGTGCCAGCAGTTTATTAACTCCTCGGCGGGGGTCGAACACTGAAGCTTTCTTT
>13|TRBJ2-2|TRBV9|.|.
CASSVTHGGELFF
TGTGCCAGCAGCGTTACCCACGGCGGGGAGCTGTTTTTT
>14|TRBJ2-3|TRBV6-1|TRBD2|.
CASSDGGGADTQYF
TGTGCCAGCAGTGACGGCGGGGGGGCCGATACGCAGTATTTT
>14|TRBJ2-3|TRBV2|TRBD2|.
CASNLAGDADTQYF
TGTGCCAGCAATCTAGCGGGAGACGCAGATACGCAGTATTTT
>16|TRBJ1-5|TRBV6-1|TRBD1|.
CASSEWGTGYGQPQHF
TGTGCCAGCAGTGAATGGGGGACAGGGTACGGTCAGCCCCAGCATTTT
>16|TRBJ2-5|TRBV7-9|.|.
CASTPRSGSRWETQYF
TGTGCCAGCACCCCCCGTTCAGGGTCCCGATGGGAGACCCAGTACTTC
>12|TRBJ1-1|TRBV30|.|.
CAWSVQFAEAFF
TGTGCCTGGAGTGTACAGTTCGCTGAAGCTTTCTTT
>15|TRBJ1-6|TRBV4-2|TRBD1|.
CASSPQGESNSPLHF
TGTGCCAGCAGCCCCCAGGGGGAATCTAATTCACCCCTCCACTTT
>15|TRBJ1-1|TRBV5-1|TRBD1|.
CASSLNTGVGTEAFF
TGCGCCAGCAGCTTGAATACAGGGGTTGGGACTGAAGCTTTCTTT
>12|TRBJ1-2|TRBV4-2|.|.
CASSQDQYGYTF
TGTGCCAGCAGCCAAGATCAGTATGGCTACACCTTC
>13|TRBJ2-7|TRBV4-3|.|.
CASSQEINGGQYF
TGCGCCAGCAGCCAAGAGATCAACGGTGGGCAGTACTTC
>14|TRBJ1-4|TRBV7-8|TRBD1|.
CASSLVRDREKLFF
TGTGCCAGCAGCTTAGTCCGGGACAGGGAAAAACTGTTTTTT
>12|TRBJ1-1|TRBV6-5|TRBD1|.
CVSYRGHGEAFF
TGTGTCTCATACAGGGGGCATGGTGAAGCTTTCTTT
>16|TRBJ2-3|TRBV5-1|TRBD2|.
CASSNGLAVITDTQYF
TGCGCCAGCAGTAACGGACTAGCGGTAATCACAGATACGCAGTATTTT
>13|TRBJ2-1|TRBV2|.|.
CASSDETPNEQFF
TGTGCCAGCAGTGACGAAACTCCTAATGAGCAGTTCTTC
>14|TRBJ2-1|TRBV11-3|.|.
CASSLGGRVHEQFF
TGTGCCAGCAGCTTAGGAGGGAGAGTCCATGAGCAGTTCTTC
>16|TRBJ2-7|TRBV10-3|TRBD2|.
CAISGRTSGRNYEQYF
TGTGCCATCAGTGGTCGGACTAGCGGGAGGAACTACGAGCAGTACTTC
>15|TRBJ2-3|TRBV9|TRBD2|.
CASSTSGGDTDTQYF
TGTGCCAGCAGCACTAGCGGGGGTGACACAGATACGCAGTATTTT
>12|TRBJ1-4|TRBV20-1|.|once
CSASFRNEKLFF
TGCAGTGCTAGTTTCCGGAATGAAAAACTGTTTTTT
>11|TRBJ1-1|TRBV27|.|.
CASSTHTEAFF
TGTGCCAGCAGTACACACACTGAAGCTTTCTTT
>13|TRBJ1-5|TRBV10-3|TRBD1|.
CATGTGEMQPQHF
TGTGCCACCGGGACAGGGGAGATGCAGCCCCAGCATTTT
>13|TRBJ1-1|TRBV12-3/TRBV12-4|.|.
CASSPLGNTEAFF
TGTGCCAGCAGTCCACTAGGGAACACTGAAGCTTTCTTT
>13|TRBJ2-2|TRBV25-1|.|.
CASSETGRMELFF
TGTGCCAGCAGTGAAACAGGTCGTATGGAGCTGTTTTTT